This TCR beta chain was obtained from a study of cytomegalovirus exposure and HLA in healthy donors. Overall study context: The 90 to 150 validation repertoires were produced on the same platform as the roughly 660 repertoires of the first cohort. This was reported in a later analysis. Findings of the study overall: Among TCR sequences, most were rare, though some public TCRs appeared in many donors. Under in vitro conditions, three CMV-associated chains were confirmed as specific for CMV antigens. Cytomegalovirus-associated status was assigned to more than 150 TCR beta chains.

Looked up from germline, CDR1 is LNHDA and CDR2 is SQIVND (reference sequence). This CDR3 contains 14 residues. V dropped 2 bases and J dropped 5 bases, with 12 bases sitting between them. A note on this clone: No antigen is known for it.

Generated by immunoSEQ multiplex PCR, the TCRdb table keeps only in-frame clones and is missing some. This sample carries approximately 20,000 clones, approximately 97% of them seen once, and the ten largest clones take 8.5% to 10%. This TCR was recovered from a man in his thirties or forties in good health and CMV-seropositive. The V and J genes are TRBV19 and TRBJ1-2, with D possibly matching TRBD1 (5 bases). The sequenced material came from PBMCs. The CDR3 sequence is CASSILSGQYGYTF. The DNA of the CDR3 is TGTGCCAGTAGTATACTCTCAGGGCAATATGGCTACACCTTC.